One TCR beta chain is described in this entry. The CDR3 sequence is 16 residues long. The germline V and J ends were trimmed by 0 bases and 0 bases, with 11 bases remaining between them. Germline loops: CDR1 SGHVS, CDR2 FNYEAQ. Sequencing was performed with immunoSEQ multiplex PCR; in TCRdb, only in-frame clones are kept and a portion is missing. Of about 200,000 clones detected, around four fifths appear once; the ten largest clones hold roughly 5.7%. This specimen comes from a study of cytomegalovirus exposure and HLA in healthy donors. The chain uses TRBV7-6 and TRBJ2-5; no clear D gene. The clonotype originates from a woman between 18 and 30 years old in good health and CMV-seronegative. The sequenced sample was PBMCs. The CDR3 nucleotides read TGTGCCAGCAGCTTAGCCGCGCGAGAGTACCAAGAGACCCAGTACTTC. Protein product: CASSLAAREYQETQYF.